This note documents a single TCR beta chain sequence. This clone was found once. Its antigen specificity is not known. The record has no base qualities; no much larger clone is one base away. From the cysteine up to the phenylalanine, the CDR3 has a length of 15 residues. Only CDR3 DNA remains: 45 bases, in frame from the first base. The germline V gene supplies CDR1 WSHSY and CDR2 SAAADI. Trimming takes 6 bases off V and 4 bases off J; junction bases not matched to a gene: 5. The sample belongs to a study of blood T cell repertoires in COVID-19 (dated by TCRdb to 2020 to 2022). Some background on the complete study: Collaborator samples came from the United States, Italy and Spain and covered acute and convalescent phases of COVID-19. The prospective study material was composed of cDNA or gDNA derived from T cells, B-cell-depleted T cells, or PBMCs. Subjects who had been exposed to COVID-19, were actively infected with it, or had recovered from it provided the deeply sampled blood TCRbeta repertoires that made up the dataset. The repertoires were released in a freely available public database meant as a resource for research on the immune response to SARS-CoV-2. The samples were drawn from the first 160 participants of the ongoing ImmuneRACE study and from 1,200 or so subjects provided by 6 global collaborators. A de-identified subject ID, COVID-19 status, age in years and sex were almost always included in the sample metadata. Where HLA class I and class II types were available, the types were taken from metadata supplied by the sample provider, not from assay-based typing.

Broad study findings and their caveats: The amount of clinical and demographic metadata varied by source and participant and was provided uncurated.

The immunoSEQ Assay, a bias-controlled multiplex PCR, was used to amplify TCRbeta CDR3 regions from genomic DNA. The original methods were these. The number of nucleated cells in each sample was estimated by amplification of reference gene primers within the assay. To quantify the absolute abundance of each unique TCRbeta CDR3 rearrangement, sequence reads were collapsed and filtered. For each sample, productive Simpson clonality was calculated as the square root of Simpson's diversity index over productive rearrangements. Held by TCRdb, this immuneACCESS table contains in-frame sequences only and omits some clones. Under half of the omission traces to an unresolved V gene where checked; the cause of the rest is unknown. V, J and clone size are taken as reported in that table, and D and trimming were inferred from the DNA itself. A total of approximately 97,000 clones appear in this sample, around 73% of them only once. 9.8% of the sample is taken by the ten largest.

Collaborating institutions collected whole blood in K2EDTA tubes following their own protocols. For TCRbeta analysis, collaborators shipped samples in one of three forms: frozen whole blood, isolated PBMCs, or DNA extracted from either of those sample types. The source material was peripheral blood. This clonotype originated in a man aged 55 to 70 with active or convalescent COVID-19. The rearrangement joined TRBV10-2 to TRBJ2-3, and 12 bases in between align with TRBD2. The nucleotide sequence reads as follows: TGCGCCAGCAGACACACTAGCGGGAGGTCAGATACGCAGTATTTT. The translation is CASRHTSGRSDTQYF.